Sequencing of this T cell receptor (beta chain) was carried out in a study of beta chain features in type 1 diabetes. Study in general: Sorted cell examination encompassed about 110 million cells across all samples.

This clone has just a few counts. Its matching antigen is unknown. Donors underwent one heparinised blood draw, around 100 mL on average. Germline CDR1 reads SGHTA; CDR2 reads FQGNSA. Trimming cost V 5 bases and J 5 bases, with 6 bases left between them. The CDR3 spans 11 residues. Overall study findings and caveats: The study found moderately but significantly shorter TCRB CDR3s in all four CD4+ subsets of Type 1 diabetes patients. An over-representation of cells with high TCR expression could result from cDNA sequencing.

cDNA synthesis used the whole RNA isolate, giving expressed TCRB sequences. Generated by immunoSEQ multiplex PCR, the TCRdb table keeps only in-frame clones and is missing some. The sample includes hundreds of thousands of clones, around 9% seen only once; the top ten take roughly 1%. This receptor was taken from a young man with type 1 diabetes. The chain joins TRBV7-2 to TRBJ2-5, with D unclear. The sample taken for sequencing was central memory CD4+ T cells from blood. This CDR3 reads CASSPHETQYF. The CDR3 DNA follows: TGTGCCAGCAGCCCCCATGAGACCCAGTACTTC.